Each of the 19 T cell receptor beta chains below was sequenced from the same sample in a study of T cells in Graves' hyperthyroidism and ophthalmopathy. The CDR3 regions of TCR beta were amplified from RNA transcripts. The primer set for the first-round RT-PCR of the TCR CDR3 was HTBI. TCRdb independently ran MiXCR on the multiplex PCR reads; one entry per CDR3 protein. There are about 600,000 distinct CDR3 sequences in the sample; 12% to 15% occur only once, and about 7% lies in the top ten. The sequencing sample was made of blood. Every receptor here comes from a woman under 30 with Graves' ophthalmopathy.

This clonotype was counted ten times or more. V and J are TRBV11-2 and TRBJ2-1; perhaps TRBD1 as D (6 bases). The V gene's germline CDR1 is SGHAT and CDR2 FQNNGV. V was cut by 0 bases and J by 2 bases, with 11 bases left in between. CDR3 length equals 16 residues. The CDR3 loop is CASSLEGDNPYNEQFF. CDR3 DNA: TGTGCCAGCAGCTTAGAGGGGGACAACCCCTACAATGAGCAGTTCTTC.

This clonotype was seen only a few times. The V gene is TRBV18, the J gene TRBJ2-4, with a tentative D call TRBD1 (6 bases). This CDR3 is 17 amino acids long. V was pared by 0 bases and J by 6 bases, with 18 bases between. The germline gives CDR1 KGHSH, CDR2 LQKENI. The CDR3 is CASSPPQQGGGRNIQYF. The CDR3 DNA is TGTGCCAGCTCACCACCCCAACAGGGTGGGGGTAGAAACATTCAGTACTTC.

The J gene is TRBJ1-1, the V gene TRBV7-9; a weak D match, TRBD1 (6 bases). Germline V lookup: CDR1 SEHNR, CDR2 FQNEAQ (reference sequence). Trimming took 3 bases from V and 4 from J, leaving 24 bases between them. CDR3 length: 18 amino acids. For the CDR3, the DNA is TGTGCCAGCAGCTTGGAAGGACAGTATGTGGGACGCGGCACTGAAGCTTTCTTT. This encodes CASSLEGQYVGRGTEAFF.

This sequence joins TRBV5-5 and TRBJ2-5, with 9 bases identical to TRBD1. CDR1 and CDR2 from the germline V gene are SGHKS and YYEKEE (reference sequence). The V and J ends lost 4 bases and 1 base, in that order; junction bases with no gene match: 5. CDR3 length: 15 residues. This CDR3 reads CASSPGQGIQETQYF. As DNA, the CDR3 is TGTGCCAGCAGCCCCGGACAGGGGATCCAAGAGACCCAGTACTTC.

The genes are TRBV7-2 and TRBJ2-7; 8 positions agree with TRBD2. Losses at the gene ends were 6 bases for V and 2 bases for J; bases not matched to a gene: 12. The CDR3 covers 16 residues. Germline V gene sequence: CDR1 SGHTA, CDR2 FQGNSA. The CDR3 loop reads CASRSRGSGSAYEQYF. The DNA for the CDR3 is TGTGCCAGCAGATCACGGGGGAGCGGGAGTGCCTACGAGCAGTACTTC.

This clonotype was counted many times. The CDR3 loop reads CASSSGTSGGELFF. The CDR3 DNA is TGTGCCAGCAGTTCCGGGACTAGCGGCGGGGAGCTGTTTTTT. The chain recombines TRBV27 with TRBJ2-2; 11 nucleotides align to TRBD2. Germline trimming cut 4 bases from V and 7 bases from J; bases unmatched to any gene: 2. Germline CDR1 is MNHEY and CDR2 is SMNVEV (reference sequence). This CDR3 region has 14 residues.

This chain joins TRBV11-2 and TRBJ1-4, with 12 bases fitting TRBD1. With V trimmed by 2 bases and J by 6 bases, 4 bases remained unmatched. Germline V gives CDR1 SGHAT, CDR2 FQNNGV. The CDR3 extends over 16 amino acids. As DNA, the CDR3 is TGTGCCAGCAGCTTAACGGGACAGGGGGCGGATGAAAAACTGTTTTTT. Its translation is CASSLTGQGADEKLFF.

The CDR3: CAWRSAGSEETQYF. CDR3 nucleotide sequence: TGTGCCTGGAGGTCAGCGGGAAGCGAAGAGACCCAGTACTTC. The chain has TRBV30 and TRBJ2-5; TRBD2 aligns across 7 bases. This CDR3 is 14 amino acids long. Looked up from germline, CDR1 is GTSNPN and CDR2 is SVGIG (reference sequence). The V segment lost 3 bases and the J segment 3 bases; nucleotides outside the gene matches: 7. Full variable domain (rest looked up from reference TRBV30 and TRBJ2-5): SQTIHQWPATLVQPVGSPLSLECTVEGTSNPNLYWYRQAAGRGLQLLFYSVGIGQISSEVPQNLSASRPQDRQFILSSKKLLLSDSGFYLCAWRSAGSEETQYFGPGTRLLVL.

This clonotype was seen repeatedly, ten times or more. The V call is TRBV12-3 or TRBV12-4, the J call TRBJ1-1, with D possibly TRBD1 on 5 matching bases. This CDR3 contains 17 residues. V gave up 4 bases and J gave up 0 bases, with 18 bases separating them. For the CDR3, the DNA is TGTGCCAGCAGTTCCGCGGTGGGGGTGGCGATGAACACTGAAGCTTTCTTT. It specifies CASSSAVGVAMNTEAFF.

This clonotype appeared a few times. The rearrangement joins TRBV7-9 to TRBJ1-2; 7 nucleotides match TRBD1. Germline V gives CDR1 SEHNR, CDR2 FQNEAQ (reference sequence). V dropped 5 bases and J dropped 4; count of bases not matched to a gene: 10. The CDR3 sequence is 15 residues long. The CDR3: CASSEGQTNLYGYTF. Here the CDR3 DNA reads TGTGCCAGCAGCGAGGGACAGACCAACCTCTATGGCTACACCTTC.

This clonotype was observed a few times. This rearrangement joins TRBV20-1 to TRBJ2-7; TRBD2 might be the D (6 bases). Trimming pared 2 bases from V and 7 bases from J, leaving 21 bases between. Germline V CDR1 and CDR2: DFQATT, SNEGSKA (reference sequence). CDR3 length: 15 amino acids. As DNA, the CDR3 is TGCAGTGCTAGACATGCGGGACCCCTAACCTGGGAGCAGTACTTC. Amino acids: CSARHAGPLTWEQYF.

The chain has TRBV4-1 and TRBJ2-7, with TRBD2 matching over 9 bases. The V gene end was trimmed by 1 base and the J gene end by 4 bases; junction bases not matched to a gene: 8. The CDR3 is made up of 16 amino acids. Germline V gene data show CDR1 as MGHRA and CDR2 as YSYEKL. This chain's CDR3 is CASSQGLAGMWYEQYF. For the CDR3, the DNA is TGCGCCAGCAGCCAAGGCCTAGCGGGAATGTGGTACGAGCAGTACTTC.

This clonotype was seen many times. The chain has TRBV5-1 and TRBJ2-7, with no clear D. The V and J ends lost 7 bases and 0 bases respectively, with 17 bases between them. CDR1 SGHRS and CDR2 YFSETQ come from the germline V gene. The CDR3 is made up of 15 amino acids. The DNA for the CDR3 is TGCGCCAGCGCCCCATCCAGGTCAAGCTCCTACGAGCAGTACTTC. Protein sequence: CASAPSRSSSYEQYF.

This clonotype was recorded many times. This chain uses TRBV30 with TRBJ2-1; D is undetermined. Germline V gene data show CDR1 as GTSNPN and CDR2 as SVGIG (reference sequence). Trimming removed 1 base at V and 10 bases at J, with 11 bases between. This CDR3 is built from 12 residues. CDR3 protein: CAWSGTPREQFF. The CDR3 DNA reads TGTGCCTGGAGTGGGACCCCACGGGAGCAGTTCTTC.

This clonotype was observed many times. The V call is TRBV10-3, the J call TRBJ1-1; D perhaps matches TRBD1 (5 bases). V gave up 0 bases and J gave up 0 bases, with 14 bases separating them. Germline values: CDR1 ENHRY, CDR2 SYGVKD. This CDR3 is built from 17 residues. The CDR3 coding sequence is TGTGCCATCAGTGAGTCGTGGGGGAAGGGGATGAACACTGAAGCTTTCTTT. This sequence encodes CAISESWGKGMNTEAFF.

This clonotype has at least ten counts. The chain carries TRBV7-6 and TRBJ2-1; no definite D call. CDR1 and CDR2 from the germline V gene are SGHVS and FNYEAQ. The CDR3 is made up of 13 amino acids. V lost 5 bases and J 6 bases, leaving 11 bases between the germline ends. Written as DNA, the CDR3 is TGTGCCAGCAGCCAGAAAACCTCCAATGAGCAGTTCTTC. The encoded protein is CASSQKTSNEQFF.

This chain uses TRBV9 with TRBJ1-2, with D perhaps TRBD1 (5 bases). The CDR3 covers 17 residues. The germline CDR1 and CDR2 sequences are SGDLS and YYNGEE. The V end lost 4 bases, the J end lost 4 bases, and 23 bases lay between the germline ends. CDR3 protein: CASSPQPSPLGGYGYTF. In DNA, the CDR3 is TGTGCCAGCAGCCCACAACCAAGTCCGTTGGGGGGCTATGGCTACACCTTC.

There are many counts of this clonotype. CDR3 sequence reads: CASSLEARGQSYEQYF. CDR3 bases: TGTGCCAGCAGCTTAGAGGCTAGGGGCCAATCCTACGAGCAGTACTTC. This chain links TRBV11-2 with TRBJ2-7; possible D gene TRBD1, 5 bases. The CDR3 has 16 residues. Germline CDR1 and CDR2: SGHAT and FQNNGV. The ends were cut back, 0 bases at V and 1 base at J, with 13 bases in the middle.

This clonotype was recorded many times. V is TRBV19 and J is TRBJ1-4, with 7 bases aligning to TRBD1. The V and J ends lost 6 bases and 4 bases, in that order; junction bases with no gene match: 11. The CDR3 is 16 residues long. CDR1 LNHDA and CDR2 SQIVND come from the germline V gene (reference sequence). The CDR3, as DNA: TGTGCCAGTAGCCCGACCGACAGGGCGGGTAATGAAAAACTGTTTTTT. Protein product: CASSPTDRAGNEKLFF.